In its sample, the clone carrying this T cell receptor delta chain ranks as medium-sized (0.01 to 0.1%). This sample stems from a study of gamma-delta chains in newborns, infants, children. Study at large: Polyclonal expansion of innate γδ T cells after birth follows microbial exposure.

TCRdb fed the reads to CATT. Of about 7,600 delta-chain clones in the sample, around 0.7% were seen once. The TCR was taken from a child who was a newborn, infant or young child, either healthy, febrile or measles-vaccinated (not recorded which). Sequences were obtained from blood.

CDR3 in amino acids: CACDPLGEESSWDTRQMFF. The CDR3 DNA is TGTGCCTGTGACCCACTGGGGGAGGAGAGCTCCTGGGACACCCGACAGATGTTTTTC. V is TRDV2 and J is TRDJ3, with 9 bases aligning to TRDD3. The CDR3 runs 19 residues. From germline, CDR1 is GEAIGNYY and CDR2 EKD. V dropped 3 bases and J dropped 0; count of bases not matched to a gene: 8.